The T cell receptor (beta chain) described here comes from a study of Ad26.COV2.S vaccination and SARS-CoV-2 variants. Study at large: Intramuscularly, Ad26.COV2.S was given either once or twice, 56 days apart.

Repertoires were generated with immunoSEQ multiplex PCR, while TCRdb's copy carries only in-frame clones and drops some. The repertoire holds about 480,000 clones, with roughly 85% as singletons. The treatment here: around 19 received Ad26.COV2.S at low or high dose, single or two shots; several received placebo; per-sample allocation not given. Sample collection was performed on day 63 after the first vaccine or placebo injection. Boston hosted the donor, who was an adult aged 18-55 years. In the case of this clone: This sample includes further DNA sequences coding for the same CDR3.

V lost 2 bases and J lost 2, with 9 bases in between. CDR1 is GTSNPN, CDR2 SVGIG, per germline (reference sequence). CDR3 size: 13 residues. V usage is TRBV30 and J usage is TRBJ1-1, with D unresolved. This clonotype was sampled from a person between 18 and 59 years old who received the Ad26.COV2.S COVID-19 vaccine or a placebo. This sample comprised peripheral blood, obtained in a trial of Ad26.COV2.S vaccine versus placebo. The CDR3 coding sequence is TGTGCCTGGAGTTCGCGCCGAAACACTGAAGCTTTCTTT. It specifies CAWSSRRNTEAFF.